The clone carrying this T cell receptor (beta chain) was found many times. Its antigen is as yet unknown. The sample comes from a study of Graves' ophthalmopathy and Graves' hyperthyroidism. Whole-study findings and limits: Blood shared most expanded thyroid clonotypes above 0.001 frequency. Researchers report that a 13-signature model separated ophthalmopathy from stable hyperthyroidism, posting under 90% sensitivity and about 80% specificity.

Physicians reached a diagnosis by relying on clinical symptoms, serum thyroxine, TRAb, thyroid ultrasound and orbital computed tomography. The PBMCs were taken from roughly 10 ml of fresh peripheral blood. For repertoire sequencing, the TCR beta CDR3 regions were amplified from RNA transcripts. RT-PCR in the first round used HTBI primers; a second-round multiplex PCR followed. MiXCR, run by TCRdb on the multiplex PCR reads, gives a single entry per CDR3 protein. The table lists 680,000 or so distinct CDR3 sequences, roughly 20% of them singletons, with 7.1% in the top ten. V was clipped by 4 bases and J by 3 bases, with 25 bases between them. The CDR3 is made up of 19 amino acids.

The clonotype was recovered from a woman aged 18-29 years with stable Graves' hyperthyroidism. Some clones in this sample may be carry-over from other donors' samples. The specimen sequenced was peripheral blood. The chain joins TRBV12-3 or TRBV12-4 to TRBJ1-5; D not resolved. The CDR3 DNA sequence: TGTGCCAGCAGTTCAATCACCGGGCCGTGGGTTTTGGACAATCAGCCCCAGCATTTT. It encodes CASSSITGPWVLDNQPQHF.